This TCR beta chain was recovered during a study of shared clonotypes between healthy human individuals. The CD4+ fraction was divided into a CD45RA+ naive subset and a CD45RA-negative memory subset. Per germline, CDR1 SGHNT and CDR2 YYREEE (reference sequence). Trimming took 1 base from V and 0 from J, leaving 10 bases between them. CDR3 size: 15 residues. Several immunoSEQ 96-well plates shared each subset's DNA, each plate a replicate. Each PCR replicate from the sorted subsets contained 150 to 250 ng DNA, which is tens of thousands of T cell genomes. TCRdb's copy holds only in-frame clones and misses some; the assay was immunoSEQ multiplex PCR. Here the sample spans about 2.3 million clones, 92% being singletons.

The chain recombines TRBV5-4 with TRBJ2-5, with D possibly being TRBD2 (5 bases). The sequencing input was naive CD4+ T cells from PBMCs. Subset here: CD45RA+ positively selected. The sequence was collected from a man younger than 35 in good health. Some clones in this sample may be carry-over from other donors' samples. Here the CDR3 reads CASSLSGAYQETQYF. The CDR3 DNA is TGTGCCAGCAGCTTGAGCGGAGCCTACCAAGAGACCCAGTACTTC.